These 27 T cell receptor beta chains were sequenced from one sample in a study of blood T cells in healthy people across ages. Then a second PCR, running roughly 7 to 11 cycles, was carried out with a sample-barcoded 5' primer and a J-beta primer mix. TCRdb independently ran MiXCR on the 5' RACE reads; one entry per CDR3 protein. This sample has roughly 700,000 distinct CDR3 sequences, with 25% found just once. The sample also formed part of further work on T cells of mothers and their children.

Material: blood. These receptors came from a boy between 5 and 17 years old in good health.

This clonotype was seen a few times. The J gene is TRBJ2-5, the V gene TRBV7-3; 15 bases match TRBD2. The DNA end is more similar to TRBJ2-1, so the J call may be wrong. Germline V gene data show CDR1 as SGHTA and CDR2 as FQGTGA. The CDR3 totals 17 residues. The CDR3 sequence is CASSTRGLAGGGNEQFF. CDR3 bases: TGTGCCAGCAGCACAAGGGGACTAGCGGGAGGAGGGAATGAGCAGTTCTTC.

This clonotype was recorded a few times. The chain's CDR3 is CASSLIRQGVHEQFF. The CDR3 region has the DNA TGTGCCAGCAGCTTAATCCGACAGGGCGTCCATGAGCAGTTCTTC. V gene TRBV7-6 combines with J gene TRBJ2-5; the match to TRBD1 covers 7 bases. The J call could be wrong; TRBJ2-1 is a better fit for the DNA end. Germline V CDR1 and CDR2: SGHVS, FNYEAQ. The CDR3 contains 15 residues.

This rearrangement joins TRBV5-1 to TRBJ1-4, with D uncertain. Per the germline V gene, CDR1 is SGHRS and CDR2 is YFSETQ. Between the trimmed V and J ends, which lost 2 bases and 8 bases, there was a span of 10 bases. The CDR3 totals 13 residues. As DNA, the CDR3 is TGCGCCAGCAGCTTACGACTTGGCGAAAAACTGTTTTTT. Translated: CASSLRLGEKLFF.

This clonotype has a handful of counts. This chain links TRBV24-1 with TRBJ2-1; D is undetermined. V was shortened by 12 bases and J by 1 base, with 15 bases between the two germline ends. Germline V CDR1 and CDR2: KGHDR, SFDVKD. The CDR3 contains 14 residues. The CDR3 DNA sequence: TGTGCCGTCCCCGCGTGTCCGTCCTACAATGAGCAGTTCTTC. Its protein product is CAVPACPSYNEQFF.

CDR3 coding DNA: TGTGCCAGCAGCCAAGAACCCTATGGCTACACCTTC. Residues: CASSQEPYGYTF. The chain joins TRBV6-5 to TRBJ1-2; unclear D gene. V was pared by 6 bases and J by 4 bases, with 9 bases between. The germline gives CDR1 MNHEY, CDR2 SVGAGI. The CDR3 has 12 amino acids.

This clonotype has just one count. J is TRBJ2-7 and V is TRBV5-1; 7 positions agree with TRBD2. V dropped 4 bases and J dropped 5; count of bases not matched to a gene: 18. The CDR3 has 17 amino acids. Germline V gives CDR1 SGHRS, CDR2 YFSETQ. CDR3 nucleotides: TGCGCCAGCAGCCCCCGGGGATTCGGGGGAGGGATCGACGAGCAGTACTTC. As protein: CASSPRGFGGGIDEQYF.

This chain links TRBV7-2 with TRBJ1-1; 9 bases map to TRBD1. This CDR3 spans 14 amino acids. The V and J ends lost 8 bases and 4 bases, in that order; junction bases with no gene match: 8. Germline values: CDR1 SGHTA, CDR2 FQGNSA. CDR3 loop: CASRDRAFSTEAFF. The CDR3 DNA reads TGTGCCAGCCGGGACAGGGCTTTTTCCACTGAAGCTTTCTTT.

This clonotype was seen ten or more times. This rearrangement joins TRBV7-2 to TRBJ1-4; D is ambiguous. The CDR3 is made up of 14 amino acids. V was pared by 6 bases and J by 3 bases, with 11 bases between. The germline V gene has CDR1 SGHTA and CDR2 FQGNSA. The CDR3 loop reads CASRLTESNEKLFF. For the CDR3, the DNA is TGTGCCAGCAGGTTGACCGAATCTAATGAAAAACTGTTTTTT.

CDR3 nucleotide sequence: TGTGCCAGCAGCCACGAGTCAAATTATGGCTACACCTTC. Translating it yields CASSHESNYGYTF. The V gene is TRBV6-2 or TRBV6-3, the J gene TRBJ1-2; D call uncertain. V dropped 6 bases and J dropped 5 bases, with 13 bases sitting between them. Germline CDR1 is MNHEY and CDR2 is SVGEGT. The length of the CDR3 is 13 residues.

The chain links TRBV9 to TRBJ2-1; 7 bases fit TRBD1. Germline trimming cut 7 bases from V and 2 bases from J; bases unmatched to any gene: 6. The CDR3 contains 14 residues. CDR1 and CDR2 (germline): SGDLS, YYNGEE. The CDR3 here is CASGRQGTYNEQFF. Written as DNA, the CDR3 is TGTGCCAGCGGACGACAGGGCACCTACAATGAGCAGTTCTTC.

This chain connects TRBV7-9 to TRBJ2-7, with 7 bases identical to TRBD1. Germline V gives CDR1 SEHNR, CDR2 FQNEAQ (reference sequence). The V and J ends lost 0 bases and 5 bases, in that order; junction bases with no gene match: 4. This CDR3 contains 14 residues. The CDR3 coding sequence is TGTGCCAGCAGCTTAGCGATCGGACAGGACGAGCAGTACTTC. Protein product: CASSLAIGQDEQYF.

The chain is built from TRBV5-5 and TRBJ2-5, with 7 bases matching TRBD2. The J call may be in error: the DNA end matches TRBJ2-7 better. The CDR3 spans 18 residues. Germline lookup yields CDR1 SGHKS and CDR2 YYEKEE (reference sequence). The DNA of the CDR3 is TGTGCCAGCAGCCCGAATCCCATCACAGCGGGGAGGACCTACGAGCAGTACTTC. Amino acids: CASSPNPITAGRTYEQYF.

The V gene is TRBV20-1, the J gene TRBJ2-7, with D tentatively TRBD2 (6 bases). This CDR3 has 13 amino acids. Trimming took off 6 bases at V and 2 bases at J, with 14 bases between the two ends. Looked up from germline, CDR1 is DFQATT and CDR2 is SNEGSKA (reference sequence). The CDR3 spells CSAIGGDPYEQYF. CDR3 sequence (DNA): TGCAGTGCCATCGGCGGGGACCCCTACGAGCAGTACTTC.

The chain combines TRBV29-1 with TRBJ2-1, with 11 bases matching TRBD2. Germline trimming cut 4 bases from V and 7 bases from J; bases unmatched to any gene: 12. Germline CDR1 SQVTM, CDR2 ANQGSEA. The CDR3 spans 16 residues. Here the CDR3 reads CSVGPQTSGTVNEQFF. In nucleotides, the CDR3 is TGCAGCGTTGGACCCCAGACTAGCGGGACGGTGAATGAGCAGTTCTTC.

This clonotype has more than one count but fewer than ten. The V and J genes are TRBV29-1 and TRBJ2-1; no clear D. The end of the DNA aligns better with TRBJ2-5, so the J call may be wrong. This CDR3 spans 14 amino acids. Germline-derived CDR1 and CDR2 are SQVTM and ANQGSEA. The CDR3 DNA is TGCAGCGTTTACACCTTTGGGGTGCAAGAGACCCAGTACTTC. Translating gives CSVYTFGVQETQYF.

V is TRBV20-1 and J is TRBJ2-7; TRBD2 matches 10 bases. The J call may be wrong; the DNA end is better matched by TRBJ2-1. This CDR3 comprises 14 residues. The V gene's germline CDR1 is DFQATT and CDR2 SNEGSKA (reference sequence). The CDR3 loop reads CSAPSGRSRNEQFF. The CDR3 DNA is TGCAGTGCTCCTAGCGGGAGATCCCGCAATGAGCAGTTCTTC.

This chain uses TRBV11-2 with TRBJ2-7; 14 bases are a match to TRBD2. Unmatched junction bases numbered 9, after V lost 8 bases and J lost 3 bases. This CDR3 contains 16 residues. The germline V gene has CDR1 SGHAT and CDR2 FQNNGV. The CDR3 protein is CASGSRGLAGGYEQYF. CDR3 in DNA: TGTGCCAGCGGCTCCCGTGGACTAGCGGGAGGCTACGAGCAGTACTTC.

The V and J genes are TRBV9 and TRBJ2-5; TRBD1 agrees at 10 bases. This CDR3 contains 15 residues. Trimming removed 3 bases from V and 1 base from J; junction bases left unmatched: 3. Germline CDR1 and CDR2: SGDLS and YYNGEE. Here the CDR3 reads CASSGGTGVQETQYF. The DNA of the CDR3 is TGTGCCAGCAGCGGGGGGACAGGGGTCCAAGAGACCCAGTACTTC.

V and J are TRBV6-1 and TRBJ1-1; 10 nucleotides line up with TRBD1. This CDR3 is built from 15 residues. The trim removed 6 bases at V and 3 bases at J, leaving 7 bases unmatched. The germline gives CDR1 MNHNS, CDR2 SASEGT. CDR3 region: CASRRRQGADTEAFF. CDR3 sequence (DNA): TGTGCCAGCAGACGCAGACAGGGGGCGGACACTGAAGCTTTCTTT.

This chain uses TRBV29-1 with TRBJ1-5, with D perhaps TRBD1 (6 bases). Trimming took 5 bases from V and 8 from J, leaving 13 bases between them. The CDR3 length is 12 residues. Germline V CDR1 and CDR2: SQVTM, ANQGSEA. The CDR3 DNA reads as TGCAGCGTTTGGGACATCGGGAAGCCCCAGCATTTT. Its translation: CSVWDIGKPQHF.

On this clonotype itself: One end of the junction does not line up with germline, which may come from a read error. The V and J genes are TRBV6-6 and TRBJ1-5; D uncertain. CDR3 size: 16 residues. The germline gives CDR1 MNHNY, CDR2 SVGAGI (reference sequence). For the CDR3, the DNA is TGTGCCAGCAGTTACTCGACTGGTTATAGCAATCGGCCCCAGCATTTT. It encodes CASSYSTGYSNRPQHF.

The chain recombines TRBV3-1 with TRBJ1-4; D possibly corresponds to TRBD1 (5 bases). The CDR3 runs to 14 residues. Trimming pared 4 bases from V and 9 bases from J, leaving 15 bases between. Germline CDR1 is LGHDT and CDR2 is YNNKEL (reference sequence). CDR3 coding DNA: TGTGCCAGCAGCCGGCCGGGGGATACCCAAAAACTGTTTTTT. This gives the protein CASSRPGDTQKLFF. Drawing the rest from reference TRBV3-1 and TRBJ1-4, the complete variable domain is DTAVSQTPKYLVTQMGNDKSIKCEQNLGHDTMYWYKQDSKKFLKIMFSYNNKELIINETVPNRFSPKSPDKAHLNLHINSLELGDSAVYFCASSRPGDTQKLFFGSGTQLSVL.

The CDR3 coding sequence is TGTGCCAGCAGCCAAGATGCAAATTCACCCCTCCACTTT. The encoded protein is CASSQDANSPLHF. This rearrangement joins TRBV14 to TRBJ1-6, with no clear D. Germline values: CDR1 SGHDN, CDR2 FVKESK. The CDR3 contains 13 residues. V lost 0 bases, J lost 7 bases, and 4 bases lay in between.

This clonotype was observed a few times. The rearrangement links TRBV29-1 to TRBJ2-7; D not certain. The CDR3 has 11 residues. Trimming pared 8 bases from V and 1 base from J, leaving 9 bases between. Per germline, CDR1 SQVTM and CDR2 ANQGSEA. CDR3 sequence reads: CSMVLSYEQYF. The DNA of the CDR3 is TGCAGCATGGTCCTTTCCTACGAGCAGTACTTC.

The CDR3 reads CASKNGGLNQPQHF. Here the CDR3 DNA reads TGTGCCAGCAAAAACGGGGGTCTTAATCAGCCCCAGCATTTT. V is TRBV6-2 or TRBV6-3 and J is TRBJ1-5, with D perhaps matching TRBD1 (5 bases). Germline loops: CDR1 MNHEY, CDR2 SVGEGT. V was cut by 7 bases and J by 4 bases, with 14 bases left in between. This CDR3 has 14 residues.

The CDR3 region has the DNA TGCAGTGCTAGAGATCTTGGGGGGGACTCCTACGAGCAGTACTTC. Protein: CSARDLGGDSYEQYF. The chain has TRBV20-1 and TRBJ2-7; 7 bases fit TRBD2. Germline CDR1 and CDR2: DFQATT and SNEGSKA (reference sequence). The CDR3 is 15 residues long. V shed 0 bases, J shed 0 bases, and the junction held 5 bases outside the gene matches.

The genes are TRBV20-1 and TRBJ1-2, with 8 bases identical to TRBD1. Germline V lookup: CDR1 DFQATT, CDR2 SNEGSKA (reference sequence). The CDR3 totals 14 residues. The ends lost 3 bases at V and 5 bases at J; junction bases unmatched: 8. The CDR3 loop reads CSARYRTGFYGYTF. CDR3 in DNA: TGCAGTGCTAGGTATCGGACAGGGTTTTATGGCTACACCTTC.